This T cell receptor beta chain was found in a study of T cells in Graves' hyperthyroidism and ophthalmopathy. Overall study findings and caveats: Separation of ophthalmopathy from stable hyperthyroidism was achieved by a 13 V-J model.

Exclusion of patients followed from uncontrolled infection, other autoimmune disease, pregnancy or lactation. Diagnostic assessment was based on clinical symptoms, serum thyroxine and TRAb, thyroid ultrasound and orbital computed tomography. There were TCR beta CDR3 regions amplified from RNA transcripts. The HTBI primer set served for first-round RT-PCR of the TCR CDR3. Each CDR3 protein gets one entry after TCRdb re-called the multiplex PCR reads with MiXCR. Of 550,000 to 600,000 distinct CDR3 sequences listed, under 60% were seen once; the top ten hold 15% to 20%. This clonotype has at least ten counts. Its specificity is unknown. The specimen was peripheral blood or thyroid tissue (not recorded which). The receptor's source is an adult woman with Graves' disease, either hyperthyroidism or ophthalmopathy (not recorded which).

The CDR3 region is CSVEEPGVGANVLTF. CDR3 bases: TGCAGCGTTGAAGAGCCCGGAGTTGGGGCCAACGTCCTGACTTTC. This rearrangement joins TRBV29-1 to TRBJ2-6; D uncertain. CDR3 length equals 15 residues. Trimming removed 0 bases from V and 3 bases from J, with 9 bases in between. Germline V gene lookup returns CDR1 SQVTM and CDR2 ANQGSEA. Together with reference TRBV29-1 and TRBJ2-6, the CDR3 gives the full variable domain: SAVISQKPSRDICQRGTSLTIQCQVDSQVTMMFWYRQQPGQSLTLIATANQGSEATYESGFVIDKFPISRPNLTFSTLTVSNMSPEDSSIYLCSVEEPGVGANVLTFGAGSRLTVL.